This T cell receptor beta chain was observed in a study of cytomegalovirus exposure and HLA in healthy donors. Study outcomes and limitations: As immune exposure information, only CMV serostatus was available.

On this clone: Its antigen is still unknown. In the same sample, other DNA sequences code for this CDR3.

Researchers ran the PCR with 60 Vbeta and 13 Jbeta primers. This table comes from immunoSEQ multiplex PCR, and its TCRdb copy is limited to in-frame clones, with some not included. The sample lists a few hundred thousand clones, 85% to 95% occurring once. This CDR3 region has 16 residues. Unmatched junction bases numbered 9, after V lost 0 bases and J lost 8 bases. Germline V gives CDR1 MNHEY, CDR2 SVGAGI. The TCR originated in a girl aged 2-15 years in good health and CMV-seronegative. Sequenced: PBMCs. The genes are TRBV6-5 and TRBJ1-4; 7 nucleotides line up with TRBD1. Written as DNA, the CDR3 is TGTGCCAGCAGTTACTCAATAAACAGGGGAGAGGAAAAACTGTTTTTT. This codes for CASSYSINRGEEKLFF.